These T cell receptor beta chains were read from a single sample in a study of hypomethylating agent response in myelodysplastic syndrome. Sequenced by immunoSEQ multiplex PCR; TCRdb stores in-frame clones only, minus some. The sample records about 5,400 clones, approximately 91% being singletons. The starting material was bone marrow, obtained before or after starting hypomethylating agent treatment for myelodysplastic syndrome (not recorded which). These receptors all stem from a human donor with myelodysplastic syndrome. Both conserved end residues are part of each CDR3. Fields, in order: D gene, J gene, V gene, clone size, CDR3 DNA, CDR3 protein. The D gene is left open where the match is weak. Clone sizes are given selectively: once, few, many, or a class where the clone is expanded.

>TRBD1|TRBJ2-6|TRBV11-2|-
TGTGCCAGCAGCTTAGATGGACAGGGGCTCTTCTCTGGGGCCAACGTCCTGACTTTC
CASSLDGQGLFSGANVLTF
>TRBD1|TRBJ1-5|TRBV6-1|-
TGTGCCAGCAGTGAAGCTGGACAGGGGAGTTATAGCAATCAGCCCCAGCATTTT
CASSEAGQGSYSNQPQHF
>TRBD1|TRBJ2-7|TRBV7-2|-
TGTGCCAGCAGCGCGGGGACAGGTAGGGAGCAGTACTTC
CASSAGTGREQYF
>-|TRBJ2-7|TRBV7-8|-
TGTGCCAGCAGCTTAGCCCGGGGTAGCGTTGGGACGGACGAGCAGTACTTC
CASSLARGSVGTDEQYF
>TRBD1|TRBJ1-2|TRBV2|-
TGTGCCAGCGGAACAGGGGGCAGGGAAGGCTACACCTTC
CASGTGGREGYTF
>TRBD1|TRBJ2-7|TRBV29-1|-
TGCAGCGCCCTCGGACAGGAAACCGCCTACGAGCAGTACTTC
CSALGQETAYEQYF
>TRBD2|TRBJ2-1|TRBV6-6|once
TGTGCCAGCCTAAACGGGGGGGGAAATGAGCAGTTCTTC
CASLNGGGNEQFF
>TRBD2|TRBJ2-5|TRBV11-3|-
TGTGCCAGCAGCCTACCGGGAGGAGGGGAGACCCAGTACTTC
CASSLPGGGETQYF
>-|TRBJ1-2|TRBV19|-
TGTGCCAGTAGTATTCCCGTCGCGGGGGATGGCTACACCTTC
CASSIPVAGDGYTF
>TRBD1|TRBJ1-1|TRBV6-1|-
TGTGCCAGCAGACCGGGACAGGGTGCTGAAGCTTTCTTT
CASRPGQGAEAFF
>TRBD1|TRBJ1-1|TRBV10-1|-
TGCGCCAGCACAGGGGGCACTGAAGCTTTCTTT
CASTGGTEAFF
>-|TRBJ1-4|TRBV6-6|-
TGTGCCAGCAGTCCCAGGGGTACAACTAATGAAAAACTGTTTTTT
CASSPRGTTNEKLFF
>-|TRBJ1-2|TRBV4-2|-
TGTGCCAGCAGCCAAGTACGGGGAGAGAGCTATGGCTACACCTTC
CASSQVRGESYGYTF
>-|TRBJ1-5|TRBV19|-
TGTGCCAGTACCATGCGTGGGGGTTGGAATCAGCCCCAGCATTTT
CASTMRGGWNQPQHF
>-|TRBJ1-5|TRBV19|-
TGTGCCAGTAATGAGGCTGGTCGCAATCAGCCCCAGCATTTT
CASNEAGRNQPQHF
>TRBD1|TRBJ2-5|TRBV19|-
TGTGCCAGTAGCCGGGACAGGGGCCAAGAGACCCAGTACTTC
CASSRDRGQETQYF
>-|TRBJ1-2|TRBV30|-
TGTGCCTGGAGTGTACAGGGCGGAGTTTTCTATGGCTACACCTTC
CAWSVQGGVFYGYTF
>TRBD1|TRBJ1-1|TRBV19|-
TGTGCCAGTAGTATGCAGGGGGACAGGGTGAGACAAGCTTTCTTT
CASSMQGDRVRQAFF
>TRBD1|TRBJ1-1|TRBV27|-
TGTGCCAGCAGTGACTCAGGACAGGGGTCCCGGAACACTGAAGCTTTCTTT
CASSDSGQGSRNTEAFF
>-|TRBJ2-6|TRBV5-6|-
TGTGCCAGCAGCTTGCAAGGAAACTCTGGGGCCAACGTCCTGACTTTC
CASSLQGNSGANVLTF
>TRBD1|TRBJ1-1|TRBV13|-
TGTGCCAGCAGCTTCAACAGGGGAAGAACTGAAGCTTTCTTT
CASSFNRGRTEAFF
>TRBD2|TRBJ2-3|TRBV7-9|-
TGTGCCAGCAGCCGACTAGCGGAGACAGATACGCAGTATTTT
CASSRLAETDTQYF
>-|TRBJ1-5|TRBV28|-
TGTGCCAGCACCAGTCCCGGGACGGGGAATCAGCCCCAGCATTTT
CASTSPGTGNQPQHF
>-|TRBJ1-3|TRBV28|-
TGTGCCAGCAGTCCAACCTCCAGGCTCAGCTCTGGAAACACCATATATTTT
CASSPTSRLSSGNTIYF
>TRBD1|TRBJ1-1|TRBV9|-
TGTGCCAGCAGCGTTGGCACAGGGGGGACTGAAGCTTTCTTT
CASSVGTGGTEAFF
>-|TRBJ1-6|TRBV6-5|-
TGTGCCAGCCGGGCAGGGGCCAATTCACCCCTCCACTTT
CASRAGANSPLHF
>TRBD1|TRBJ1-2|TRBV6-6|-
TGTGCCAGCAGACCCCCCGGACAGGCAAGTGATGGCTACACCTTC
CASRPPGQASDGYTF
>TRBD1|TRBJ2-3|TRBV7-6|-
TGTGCCAGCAGCTCGCGACCCGGGACAGGGGGTACAGATACGCAGTATTTT
CASSSRPGTGGTDTQYF
>-|TRBJ1-2|TRBV5-5|-
TGTGCCAGCAGCTTTTACGACAGTGACTATGGCTACACCTTC
CASSFYDSDYGYTF
>TRBD1|TRBJ1-5|TRBV6-6|-
TGTGCCAGCAGTGCAGGGGGAGAGGATCAGCCCCAGCATTTT
CASSAGGEDQPQHF
>TRBD1|TRBJ1-4|TRBV5-1|-
TGCGCCAGCAGCTTGGCACCGGGACAGGGCGGCGAAAAACTGTTTTTT
CASSLAPGQGGEKLFF
>-|TRBJ1-5|TRBV28|-
TGTGCCAGCAGTTTGGGGCAGGGGTTTCGACAGCCCCAGCATTTT
CASSLGQGFRQPQHF
>TRBD2|TRBJ2-3|TRBV7-2|-
TGTGCCAGCAGCCCGACGGGGGTAGCGGGGATAGATACGCAGTATTTT
CASSPTGVAGIDTQYF
>TRBD1|TRBJ1-6|TRBV2|-
TGTGCCAGCATGGACAGGGAGGATTCACCCCTCCACTTT
CASMDREDSPLHF
>TRBD1|TRBJ1-1|TRBV9|once
TGTGCCAGCAGCCACAGGGGGCTCACTGAAGCTTTCTTT
CASSHRGLTEAFF
>TRBD1|TRBJ1-1|TRBV6-5|few
TGTGCCAGCAGTTACTCGAATGGGACAGGGGGCACTGAAGCTTTCTTT
CASSYSNGTGGTEAFF
>TRBD1|TRBJ1-1|TRBV28|-
TGTGCCAGCAGTTCTACAGGGGAGGGGACCACTGAAGCTTTCTTT
CASSSTGEGTTEAFF
>-|TRBJ2-1|TRBV30|once
TGTGCCTGGAGTGTATCAGGGGCCTCCTACAATGAGCAGTTCTTC
CAWSVSGASYNEQFF
>TRBD1|TRBJ2-7|TRBV5-6|-
TGTGCCAGCAGCTTGGATGCCGACAGGGGGGGGTACGAGCAGTACTTC
CASSLDADRGGYEQYF
>-|TRBJ1-1|TRBV21-1|-
TGTGCCAGCCTGGGGACAGGGAAAGACACTGAAGCTTTCTTT
CASLGTGKDTEAFF
>-|TRBJ2-3|TRBV11-3|-
TGTGCCAGCAGCTCGGGAGATACGCAGTATTTT
CASSSGDTQYF